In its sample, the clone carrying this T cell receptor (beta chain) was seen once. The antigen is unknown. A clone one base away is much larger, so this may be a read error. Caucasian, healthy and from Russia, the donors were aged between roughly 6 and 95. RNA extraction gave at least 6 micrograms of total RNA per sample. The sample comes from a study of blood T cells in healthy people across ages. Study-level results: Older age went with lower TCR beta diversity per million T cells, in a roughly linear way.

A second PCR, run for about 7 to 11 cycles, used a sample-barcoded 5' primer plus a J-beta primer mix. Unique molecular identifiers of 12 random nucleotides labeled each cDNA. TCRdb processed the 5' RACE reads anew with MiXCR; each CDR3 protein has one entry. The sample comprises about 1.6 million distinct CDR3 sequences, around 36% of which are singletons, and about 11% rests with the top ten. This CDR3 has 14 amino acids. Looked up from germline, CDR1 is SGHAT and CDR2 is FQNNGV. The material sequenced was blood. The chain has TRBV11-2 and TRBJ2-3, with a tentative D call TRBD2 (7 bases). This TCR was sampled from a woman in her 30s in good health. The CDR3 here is CASSPWGGTNTQYF. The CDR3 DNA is TGTGCCAGCAGCCCATGGGGGGGCACAAATACGCAGTATTTT. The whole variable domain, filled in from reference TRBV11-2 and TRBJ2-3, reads EAGVAQSPRYKIIEKRQSVAFWCNPISGHATLYWYQQILGQGPKLLIQFQNNGVVDDSQLPKDRFSAERLKGVDSTLKIQPAKLEDSAVYLCASSPWGGTNTQYFGPGTRLTVL.